A single sample is the source of the 19 T cell receptor beta chains below, sequenced in a study of blood T cell repertoires in COVID-19. Clones were read by immunoSEQ multiplex PCR, and TCRdb kept only the in-frame ones, dropping some. The sample holds about 140,000 clones, around 80% seen once. Material: PBMCs or T cells enriched from blood (not recorded which). The receptor source for this set is a woman aged 18-30 years who had been exposed to COVID-19.

The V call is TRBV15, the J call TRBJ1-1; TRBD1 matches 8 bases. Germline loops: CDR1 LNHNV, CDR2 YYDKDF (reference sequence). This CDR3 contains 15 residues. V shed 3 bases and J 5 bases; nucleotides not matched to a gene: 8. CDR3 protein: CATSSFGQGSTEAFF. The DNA of the CDR3 is TGTGCCACCAGCAGCTTTGGACAGGGAAGTACTGAAGCTTTCTTT.

V usage is TRBV2 and J usage is TRBJ2-2; D remains unclear. V lost 4 bases to trimming and J lost 7 bases, with 13 bases between them. CDR1 and CDR2 (germline): SNHLY, FYNNEI. CDR3 length: 14 residues. CDR3 sequence: CASSVSGPGGELFF. CDR3 coding DNA: TGTGCCAGCAGTGTATCGGGTCCGGGCGGGGAGCTGTTTTTT.

The chain has TRBV28 and TRBJ1-4; D is perhaps TRBD1 (5 bases). The CDR3 has 16 amino acids. Trimming shortened V by 7 bases and J by 0 bases, and 15 bases separated the two germline ends. Germline CDR1 is MDHEN and CDR2 is SYDVKM. CDR3 nucleotide sequence: TGTGCCAGCACCTGGGGGGTAGGCGCAACTAATGAAAAACTGTTTTTT. It specifies CASTWGVGATNEKLFF.

Only a few counts were recorded for this clone. The gene calls are TRBV5-1 and TRBJ2-5, with TRBD1 as a possible D gene (5 bases). V lost 2 bases to trimming and J lost 5 bases, with 13 bases between them. Germline CDR1 SGHRS, CDR2 YFSETQ. The CDR3 is 14 amino acids. This CDR3 reads CASSFGWAGETQYF. CDR3 sequence (DNA): TGCGCCAGCAGCTTCGGCTGGGCAGGGGAGACCCAGTACTTC.

Of note for this clone: The germline gene is not matched at one end of the junction; a read error may be the cause. The CDR3: CARRAGGGGDGSYGYTF. CDR3 in DNA: TGCGCCCGCCGCGCGGGGGGCGGGGGCGACGGTAGCTATGGCTACACCTTC. The chain combines TRBV9 with TRBJ1-2; D might be TRBD1 (6 bases). Germline loops: CDR1 SGDLS, CDR2 YYNGEE. The CDR3 consists of 17 residues.

This clone showed up just a few times. This chain uses TRBV6-5 with TRBJ1-2, with a possible D match to TRBD1 (5 bases). The CDR3 is 15 amino acids. Trimming removed 8 bases from V and 4 bases from J, with 20 bases in between. CDR1 and CDR2 from the germline V gene are MNHEY and SVGAGI. CDR3: CASRAGLSHLYGYTF. The CDR3 DNA is TGTGCCAGCCGAGCAGGGCTCTCCCACCTCTATGGCTACACCTTC.

The count of this clone is one. The chain is built from TRBV5-1 and TRBJ2-7; possibly TRBD1 for D (6 bases). V was pared by 0 bases and J by 7 bases, with 14 bases between. CDR3 length equals 14 residues. Looked up from germline, CDR1 is SGHRS and CDR2 is YFSETQ. Written as DNA, the CDR3 is TGCGCCAGCAGCTTGGTAGGGACACCGAAGGAGCAGTACTTC. The encoded protein is CASSLVGTPKEQYF.

The chain recombines TRBV5-4 with TRBJ2-5, with 8 bases aligning to TRBD1. Germline V gene data show CDR1 as SGHNT and CDR2 as YYREEE (reference sequence). The ends lost 4 bases at V and 2 bases at J; junction bases unmatched: 10. The CDR3 consists of 16 residues. CDR3 DNA: TGTGCCAGCAGCCCTGGGGCCGGGACAGGTCAAGAGACCCAGTACTTC. Its translation is CASSPGAGTGQETQYF.

DNA of the CDR3: TGTGCCAGCAGCTACACCGGGACAGGGTTTGACGAGCAGTACTTC. This codes for CASSYTGTGFDEQYF. V gene TRBV7-9 combines with J gene TRBJ2-7; 9 bases map to TRBD1. This CDR3 is built from 15 residues. The V segment lost 4 bases and the J segment 5 bases; nucleotides outside the gene matches: 9. Germline lookup yields CDR1 SEHNR and CDR2 FQNEAQ (reference sequence).

This rearrangement joins TRBV3-1 (or the pseudogene TRBV3-2) to TRBJ1-2; D may be TRBD1 (5 bases). V lost 3 bases, J lost 3 bases, and 23 bases lay in between. The CDR3 length is 18 residues. In germline, CDR1 is LGHDT, CDR2 YNNKEL (reference sequence). The CDR3 loop is CASSHRGGLREEDYGYTF. The CDR3 coding sequence is TGTGCCAGCAGCCATCGCGGGGGGTTAAGGGAGGAGGACTATGGCTACACCTTC.

The chain combines TRBV30 with TRBJ2-2, with TRBD2 matching over 15 bases. The CDR3 extends over 16 amino acids. After removal of 3 bases from V and 3 bases from J, the junction contained 2 bases not matched to a gene. Germline values: CDR1 GTSNPN, CDR2 SVGIG (reference sequence). The CDR3 DNA follows: TGTGCCTGGAGGGGACTAGCGGGAGGATACACCGGGGAGCTGTTTTTT. It translates to CAWRGLAGGYTGELFF.

V usage is TRBV30 and J usage is TRBJ1-3, with D tentatively TRBD1 (6 bases). Germline CDR1 is GTSNPN and CDR2 is SVGIG (reference sequence). Deletions cut 2 bases from V and 0 bases from J, with 11 bases between. CDR3 length: 15 amino acids. The CDR3 nucleotides are TGTGCCTGGAGTAGACAGGCCGTCTCTGGAAACACCATATATTTT. Its protein is CAWSRQAVSGNTIYF.

This clone was recorded a few times. Additional DNA sequences in this sample encode the identical CDR3. J is TRBJ1-1 and V is TRBV2; 7 nucleotides agree with TRBD1. The CDR3 is made up of 13 amino acids. The ends lost 4 bases at V and 2 bases at J; junction bases unmatched: 1. Germline V gene data show CDR1 as SNHLY and CDR2 as FYNNEI. CDR3 sequence (DNA): TGTGCCAGCAGTGGACAGGGAAACACTGAAGCTTTCTTT. This encodes CASSGQGNTEAFF.

The chain couples TRBV9 to TRBJ2-2; TRBD2 agrees at 7 bases. Trimming took 0 bases from V and 0 from J; bases not matched to a gene: 5. There are 17 residues in the CDR3. Looked up from germline, CDR1 is SGDLS and CDR2 is YYNGEE. CDR3 sequence: CASSVGVSGSNTGELFF. The CDR3 DNA reads as TGTGCCAGCAGCGTAGGAGTTAGCGGGTCGAACACCGGGGAGCTGTTTTTT. Supplemented by reference TRBV9 and TRBJ2-2, the full variable domain reads DSGVTQTPKHLITATGQRVTLRCSPRSGDLSVYWYQQSLDQGLQFLIQYYNGEERAKGNILERFSAQQFPDLHSELNLSSLELGDSALYFCASSVGVSGSNTGELFFGEGSRLTVL.

The chain combines TRBV28 with TRBJ1-2, with TRBD1 identical over 7 bases. Germline CDR1 is MDHEN and CDR2 is SYDVKM. The CDR3 runs 13 residues. Trimming cost V 5 bases and J 2 bases; bases outside gene matches: 2. The CDR3, as DNA: TGTGCCAGCAGTCAGGGACAGAACTATGGCTACACCTTC. It translates to CASSQGQNYGYTF.

The CDR3 nucleotides read TGTGCCAGCAGCTTATATCCAGGGCAGGATCAGCCCCAGCATTTT. Its translation is CASSLYPGQDQPQHF. V usage is TRBV7-2 and J usage is TRBJ1-5; possibly TRBD1 for D (5 bases). The germline gives CDR1 SGHTA, CDR2 FQGNSA. V lost 2 bases and J 5 bases, leaving 13 bases between the germline ends. The CDR3 consists of 15 residues. Using reference TRBV7-2 and TRBJ1-5 for the parts outside the CDR3, the full variable domain is GAGVSQSPSNKVTEKGKDVELRCDPISGHTALYWYRQSLGQGLEFLIYFQGNSAPDKSGLPSDRFSAERTGGSVSTLTIQRTQQEDSAVYLCASSLYPGQDQPQHFGDGTRLSIL.

This clone appeared a single time. V usage is TRBV3-1 (or the pseudogene TRBV3-2) and J usage is TRBJ1-4, with D perhaps matching TRBD1 (6 bases). The CDR3 runs 15 residues. V was pared by 4 bases and J by 8 bases, with 17 bases between. In germline, CDR1 is LGHDT, CDR2 YNNKEL (reference sequence). The DNA of the CDR3 is TGTGCCAGCAGCCTTACAGGGCGATCTGAGGAAAAACTGTTTTTT. Amino acids: CASSLTGRSEEKLFF.

The chain has TRBV28 and TRBJ1-1; TRBD1 is a possible D gene (5 bases). The length of the CDR3 is 12 residues. V lost 9 bases, J lost 2 bases, and 10 bases lay in between. Germline CDR1 reads MDHEN; CDR2 reads SYDVKM. The CDR3 sequence is CASNRYNTEAFF. In nucleotides, the CDR3 is TGTGCCAGTAACAGGTACAACACTGAAGCTTTCTTT.

In its sample, this clone was seen a few times. The V call is TRBV5-4, the J call TRBJ1-1, with D unresolved. Germline V gene lookup returns CDR1 SGHNT and CDR2 YYREEE (reference sequence). V gave up 3 bases and J gave up 8 bases, with 11 bases separating them. CDR3 size: 12 residues. The CDR3 loop reads CASSSGLGEAFF. CDR3 DNA: TGTGCCAGCAGCTCCGGACTGGGGGAAGCTTTCTTT.